This T cell receptor (beta chain) is from a study of OX40 agonist ivuxolimab in advanced cancers. Profiled with immunoSEQ multiplex PCR; TCRdb holds only in-frame clones, not every one. The sample lists more than 45,000 clones, less than 90% seen once, with less than 4% in the top ten. The V gene's germline CDR1 is SGDLS and CDR2 YYNGEE. The CDR3 totals 14 residues. Trimming took 2 bases from V and 6 from J, leaving 13 bases between them. The sample was CD4+ or CD8+ T cells sorted from blood, taken in a trial of the OX40 agonist ivuxolimab. The receptor comes from an adult with an advanced solid tumor such as melanoma, head and neck, liver or kidney cancer. The chain is built from TRBV9 and TRBJ2-3, with D tentatively TRBD1 or TRBD2 (5 bases each). Here the CDR3 DNA reads TGTGCCAGCAGCGTGACGGGGCAGACGGATACGCAGTATTTT. Amino acid sequence: CASSVTGQTDTQYF.